The present entry profiles one T cell receptor beta chain with its context. This clone occurred a few times. Its antigen is still unknown. Nothing much larger sits one base from this clone, and base qualities are not available. The data are from a study of cytomegalovirus exposure and HLA in healthy donors (dated by TCRdb to about 2017). Concerning the study at large: An earlier analysis of 550 to 700 of the donors reported 250 to 300 Gb of sequence data and 100 million to 140 million unique TCR beta sequences from about 179 million T cells. Donor age, sex, ethnicity and CMV serostatus were collected together with the repertoire data. In a later genetic analysis, genome-wide SNP genotypes for about 55% of the roughly 670 donors were used, and that subset was treated as a discovery cohort. A later analysis re-analyzed previously published TCR beta repertoires from 600 to 850 donors and added high-resolution HLA genotyping to study TCR occurrence patterns. The number of typed donors differed by locus: about 620-630 for A, B, C, DRB1 and DQB1; 500 to 550 for DQA1; over 600 for DPA1; and 400 to 480 for DPB1. Because of strong linkage in the cohort, a handful of DR-DQ haplotypes were treated as single units for association and clustering. Every discovery cohort repertoire had been produced on one sequencing platform. Both class I and class II loci were covered by HLA typing, at four-digit resolution. Along with the roughly 670-subject first cohort, a separate validation cohort of 120 different subjects was used. Among roughly 400 genotyped donors of the cohort, an average of approximately 240,000 unique TCR beta nucleotide sequences was sequenced per donor, of which about 19% were non-productive. To predict cytomegalovirus infection status, the study brought together high-throughput TCR immunosequencing, statistical association of individual TCRs with disease status, and machine learning. The aim of the study was to test whether cataloging public T cell receptors could identify signatures of past pathogen exposure. In the later analysis, no new phenotypic data were used to find candidate immune exposures; instead, reliance was placed on TCR beta sequences and their occurrence across donors. An earlier analysis of 450 to 750 of the donors used high-throughput TCR beta sequencing to judge whether each TCR beta V gene segment behaved as functional or pseudogenic. The study used immunosequencing to profile the T cell repertoires of under 700 subjects and linked those repertoires to cytomegalovirus serostatus. An early release covering 550 to 700 HLA-typed donors comprised 250 to 350 gigabases of sequencing data and around 86 million unique TCR sequences. Of the 300 to 500 genotyped donors, 81% were placed in the genetic ancestry cluster associated with self-reported Caucasian donors. The paper's findings and limits, for the study overall: Only TCR beta chains were sequenced in this cohort, and the absence of alpha or paired-chain data limited detectable features. A later analysis found that TCR association rates varied across HLA loci, with DRB1 alleles showing the most associated TCRs and HLA-C alleles the fewest. A few of the identified cytomegalovirus-associated TCR beta chains were confirmed in vitro to be specific for cytomegalovirus antigens. Because counts were too low, 15 to 20 rarely observed V segments, including chromosome 9 orphons, were left out of the earlier analysis of about 620 of the donors. Because HLA typing was missing for some donors at each locus, association tests included only the typed subset. A further reported finding was that TCR beta sequences accurately predicted the HLA-A and HLA-B alleles for most subjects in the first cohort. Assigning TCR associations to individual alleles was difficult when HLA alleles, especially DR and DQ, strongly co-occurred. Several of the top co-occurrence clusters appeared to be linked to parvovirus B19, influenza, CMV and Epstein-Barr virus, according to a later analysis. A group of highly shared sequence variants was considered likely to be a technical artifact of the sequencing pipeline. In the study, around 150 TCR beta chains were listed as associated with cytomegalovirus. In a later analysis, most CMV-associated TCR beta chains were found to appear HLA-restricted, with HLA associations seemingly driven largely by CMV exposure. In a later genetic analysis, a missense DCLRE1C variant was associated with V-gene and J-gene trimming of TCR beta chains, and the association was replicated in an independent cohort. The only immune exposure information available for the cohort was CMV serostatus. In a later analysis, HLA-associated TCR beta chains showed more clonal expansion and lower generation probabilities than non-associated chains that were equally common. The authors suggested that the approach could potentially be extended to other disease states and immunological phenotypes. Roughly uniform sequencing depth across donors was assumed in presence/absence analyses, although this assumption may not hold. Most TCR sequences were seen in very few donors, while some public TCRs were found in many individuals. Linkage disequilibrium might explain the correlated functional status among segregating V segments, but an unknown experimental factor could not be ruled out. The classifier was reported to diagnose cytomegalovirus status with high specificity and sensitivity in both the original cohort and the validation cohort. A later genetic analysis reported fewer N-insertions in productive TCRs among donors in an Asian-associated ancestry cluster than the roughly 650-donor mean. In a later analysis, 16,951 TCR beta sequences were associated with specific HLA alleles at a false discovery rate of 0.05. An earlier analysis of approximately 530 of the donors showed that most TCR beta V segments appeared in productive rearrangements either about 90% or about 30% of the time, which broadly matched IMGT annotations.

Library creation used the immunoSEQ multiplex PCR assay. For the multiplex PCR, a mixture combining 60 forward primers for TCR Vbeta segments and 13 reverse primers for TCR Jbeta segments was used. The CDR3 region of rearranged TCR beta genes was amplified from genomic DNA by a multiplex PCR assay. The amplified TCR beta libraries were sequenced on the Illumina HiSeq System as 87-base-pair reads. In the paper's pipeline: In a later analysis, 80 million or so unique TCR beta chains were counted across the 650 to 700 repertoires, and roughly 9.9 million of these chains were shared by at least two donors. To remove PCR and sequencing errors, raw reads were error-corrected and collapsed into unique sequences using a nearest-neighbor algorithm that merged closely related sequences. CDR3 sequences were aligned to IMGT reference sequences to assign V, D and J gene segments. Each retained sequence needed at least a six-nucleotide match to both a V gene segment and a J gene segment. Rearrangements were classified as productive when the CDR3 lacked stop codons and remained in frame with V and J, and all other rearrangements were classified as non-productive. CDR3 was defined according to IMGT convention as the region running from the second conserved V-encoded cysteine to the conserved J-encoded phenylalanine. Sequences without an unambiguous match to a single V gene segment were excluded from the earlier analysis of several hundred of the donors. An earlier analysis of just under 600 of the donors called V segments functional above 56.7% productive rearrangements and segregating when the between-donor standard deviation exceeded 5%. A statistical classification framework was developed to diagnose cytomegalovirus status using the catalog of TCR beta chain sequences. V and J gene assignment, in a later analysis, came from comparing TCR nucleotide sequences with IMGT/GENE-DB human TR gene sequences. Using the TCRdist pipeline, a later analysis assigned CDR3 sequences along with most-parsimonious VDJ recombination scenarios. In a later analysis, each TCR beta chain was defined by its CDR3 amino acid sequence together with its V-gene family, and reads lacking a unique V-gene family were excluded. A later analysis removed 500 to 600 highly shared, low-generation-probability nucleotide sequences to deal with suspected cross-contamination and a sequencing artifact. In a later analysis, a clonal expansion index for each public chain was calculated from normalized within-repertoire ranks of inferred template counts. In a later analysis, generation probabilities were computed using a VDJ recombination model fitted to out-of-frame rearrangements, and the results were checked against IGoR. In a later analysis, TCR-TCR, TCR-HLA and TCR-CMV co-occurrence was scored with hypergeometric tests, and a repertoire-size bias correction was applied to TCR pairs. False discovery rates were estimated in a later analysis by permuting HLA or CMV assignments 20 times. In a later analysis, co-occurring TCRs were grouped using DBSCAN, with TCRdist sequence similarity added in when clustering inside HLA-allele-positive subsets. For co-occurrence clustering, repertoires with fewer than 30,000 or more than 120,000 public chains were excluded, along with a handful of repertoires with anomalous nucleotide sharing. TCRdb retrieved this table from immuneACCESS and kept in-frame rearrangements only. Not all clones are present; in checked studies, unresolved V genes account for under half, and no reason is known for the remainder. V, J and clone size reflect that table, while D and trimming were determined from the DNA. For this sample the table gives 90,000 to 150,000 clones, of which 70% to 80% were detected only once. The ten largest clones capture about 9.9% of the sample.

The cohort was made up of 500 to 800 healthy bone marrow donors. At the time of sampling, all cohort members were nominally healthy, though unrecorded immune exposures were likely present. The donor was CMV seropositive and belonged to the group of over 250 seropositive cohort members. A peripheral blood sample was provided by each donor, and peripheral blood mononuclear cells were used for TCR beta sequencing. The Qiagen DNeasy Blood Extraction Kit was used to extract genomic DNA from the blood cell samples. Sequenced sample: PBMCs. This clonotype was sampled from a woman in her 50s in good health and CMV-seropositive.

The CDR3 region has the sequence CASSLLPLTSGHTGELFF. The nucleotide sequence is given as TGTGCCAGCAGTTTACTCCCCCTAACTAGCGGACACACCGGGGAGCTGTTTTTT. The sequence is built from TRBV27 and TRBJ2-2, with TRBD2 identical over 8 junction bases. The CDR3, cysteine through phenylalanine, is 18 amino acids long. Only CDR3 DNA is held: 54 bases, read in frame from base 1. Sequences MNHEY (CDR1) and SMNVEV (CDR2) are obtained from the germline V gene (reference sequence). Clipping removes 2 bases from V and 3 bases from J, with 11 as the unmatched junction base count.